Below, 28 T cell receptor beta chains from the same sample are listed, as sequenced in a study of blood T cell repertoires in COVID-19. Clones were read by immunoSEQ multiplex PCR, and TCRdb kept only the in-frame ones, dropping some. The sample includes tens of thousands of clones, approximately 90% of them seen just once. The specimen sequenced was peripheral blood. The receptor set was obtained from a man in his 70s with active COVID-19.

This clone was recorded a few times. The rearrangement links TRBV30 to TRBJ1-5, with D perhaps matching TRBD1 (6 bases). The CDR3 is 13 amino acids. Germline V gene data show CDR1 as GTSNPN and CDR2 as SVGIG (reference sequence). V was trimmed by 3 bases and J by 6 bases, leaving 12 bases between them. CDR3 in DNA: TGTGCCTGGAGCCCGGGACAAAGTCAGCCCCAGCATTTT. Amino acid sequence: CAWSPGQSQPQHF.

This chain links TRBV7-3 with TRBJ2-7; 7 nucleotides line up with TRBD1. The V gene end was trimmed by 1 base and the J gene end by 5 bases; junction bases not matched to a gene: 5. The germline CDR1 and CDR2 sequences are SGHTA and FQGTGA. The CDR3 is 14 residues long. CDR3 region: CASSLRGGRDEQYF. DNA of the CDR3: TGTGCCAGCAGCTTAAGAGGGGGCAGGGACGAGCAGTACTTC.

CDR3 DNA sequence: TGTGCCAGCAGGCCGACCGCCGAGGGTAATCAGCCCCAGCATTTT. Protein product: CASRPTAEGNQPQHF. The gene calls are TRBV6-6 and TRBJ1-5, with D unclear. This CDR3 spans 15 amino acids. Trimming shortened V by 6 bases and J by 4 bases, and 16 bases separated the two germline ends. Germline V lookup: CDR1 MNHNY, CDR2 SVGAGI (reference sequence).

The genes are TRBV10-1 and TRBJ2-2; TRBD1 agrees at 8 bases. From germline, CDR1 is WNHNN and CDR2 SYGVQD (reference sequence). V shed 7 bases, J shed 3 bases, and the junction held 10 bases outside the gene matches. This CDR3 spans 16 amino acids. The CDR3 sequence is CASNKDREGHTGELFF. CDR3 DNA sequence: TGCGCCAGCAACAAGGACAGGGAAGGCCACACCGGGGAGCTGTTTTTT.

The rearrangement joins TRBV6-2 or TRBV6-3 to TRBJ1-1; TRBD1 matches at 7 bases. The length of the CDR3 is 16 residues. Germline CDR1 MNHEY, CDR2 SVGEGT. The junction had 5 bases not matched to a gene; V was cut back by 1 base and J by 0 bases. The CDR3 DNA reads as TGTGCCAGCAGTTACTTACTGGGACAGATGAACACTGAAGCTTTCTTT. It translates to CASSYLLGQMNTEAFF.

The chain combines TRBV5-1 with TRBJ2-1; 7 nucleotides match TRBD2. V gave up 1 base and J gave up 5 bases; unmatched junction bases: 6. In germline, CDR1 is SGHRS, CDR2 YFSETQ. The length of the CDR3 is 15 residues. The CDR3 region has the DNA TGCGCCAGCAGCTTGCTCCTAGCGGCAGACAATGAGCAGTTCTTC. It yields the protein CASSLLLAADNEQFF.

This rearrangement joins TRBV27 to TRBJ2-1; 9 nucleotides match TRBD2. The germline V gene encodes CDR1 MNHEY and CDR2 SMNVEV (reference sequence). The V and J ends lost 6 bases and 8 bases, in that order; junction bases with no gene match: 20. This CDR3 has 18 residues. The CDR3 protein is CASRLPGVAGVVTHEQFF. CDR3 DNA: TGTGCCAGCAGGCTACCAGGGGTAGCGGGAGTGGTAACACATGAGCAGTTCTTC.

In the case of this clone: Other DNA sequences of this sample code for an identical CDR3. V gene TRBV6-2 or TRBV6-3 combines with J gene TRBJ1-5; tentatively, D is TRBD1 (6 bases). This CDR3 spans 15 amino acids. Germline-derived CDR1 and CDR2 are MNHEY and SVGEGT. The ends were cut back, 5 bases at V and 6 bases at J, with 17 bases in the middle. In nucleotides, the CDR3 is TGTGCCAGCAGTCAAGGTGGGGGCGGGAGTCAGCCCCAGCATTTT. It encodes CASSQGGGGSQPQHF.

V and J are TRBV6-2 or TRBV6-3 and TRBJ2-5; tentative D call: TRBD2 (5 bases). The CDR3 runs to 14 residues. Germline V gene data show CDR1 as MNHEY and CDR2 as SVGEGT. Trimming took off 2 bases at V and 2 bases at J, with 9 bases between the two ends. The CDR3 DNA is TGTGCCAGCAGTTACCTTGGGAGACAAGAGACCCAGTACTTC. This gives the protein CASSYLGRQETQYF.

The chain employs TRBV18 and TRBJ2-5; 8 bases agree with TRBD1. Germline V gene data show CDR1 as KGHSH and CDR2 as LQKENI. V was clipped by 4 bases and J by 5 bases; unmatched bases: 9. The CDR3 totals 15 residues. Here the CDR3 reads CASSQGQGSVETQYF. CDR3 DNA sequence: TGTGCCAGCTCACAAGGACAGGGTTCGGTCGAGACCCAGTACTTC.

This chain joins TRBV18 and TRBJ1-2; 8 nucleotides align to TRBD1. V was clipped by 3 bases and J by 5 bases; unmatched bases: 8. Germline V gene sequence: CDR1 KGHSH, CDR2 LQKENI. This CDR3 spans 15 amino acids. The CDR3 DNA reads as TGTGCCAGCTCACCGGGGACAGGTGGGATGTATGGCTACACCTTC. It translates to CASSPGTGGMYGYTF. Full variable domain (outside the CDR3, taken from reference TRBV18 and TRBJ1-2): NAGVMQNPRHLVRRRGQEARLRCSPMKGHSHVYWYRQLPEEGLKFMVYLQKENIIDESGMPKERFSAEFPKEGPSILRIQQVVRGDSAAYFCASSPGTGGMYGYTFGSGTRLTVV.

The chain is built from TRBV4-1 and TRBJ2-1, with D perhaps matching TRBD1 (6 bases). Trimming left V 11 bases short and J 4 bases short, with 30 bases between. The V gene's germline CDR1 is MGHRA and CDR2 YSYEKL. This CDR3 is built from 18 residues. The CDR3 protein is CASTGTPDSGRKYNEQFF. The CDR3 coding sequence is TGCGCCTCGACCGGGACACCCGATTCCGGTCGCAAATACAATGAGCAGTTCTTC.

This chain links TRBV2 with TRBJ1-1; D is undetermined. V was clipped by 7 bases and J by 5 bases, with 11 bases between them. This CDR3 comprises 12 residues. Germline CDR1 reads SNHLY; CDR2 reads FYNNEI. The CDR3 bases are TGTGCCAGCATTCTCCCGGGAACTGAAGCTTTCTTT. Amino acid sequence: CASILPGTEAFF.

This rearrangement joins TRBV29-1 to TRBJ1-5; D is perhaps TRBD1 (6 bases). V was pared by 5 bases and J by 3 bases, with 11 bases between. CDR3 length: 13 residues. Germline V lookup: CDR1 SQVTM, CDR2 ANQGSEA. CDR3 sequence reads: CSVRGSNNQPQHF. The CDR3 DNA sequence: TGCAGCGTTAGGGGGTCGAACAATCAGCCCCAGCATTTT.

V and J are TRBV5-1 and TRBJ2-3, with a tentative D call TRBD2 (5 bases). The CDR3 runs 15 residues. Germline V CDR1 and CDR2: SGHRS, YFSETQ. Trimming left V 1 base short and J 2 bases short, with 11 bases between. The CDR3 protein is CASSLLASPTDTQYF. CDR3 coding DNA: TGCGCCAGCAGCTTGTTGGCTAGCCCCACAGATACGCAGTATTTT. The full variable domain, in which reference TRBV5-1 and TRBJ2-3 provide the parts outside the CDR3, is KAGVTQTPRYLIKTRGQQVTLSCSPISGHRSVSWYQQTPGQGLQFLFEYFSETQRNKGNFPGRFSGRQFSNSRSEMNVSTLELGDSALYLCASSLLASPTDTQYFGPGTRLTVL.

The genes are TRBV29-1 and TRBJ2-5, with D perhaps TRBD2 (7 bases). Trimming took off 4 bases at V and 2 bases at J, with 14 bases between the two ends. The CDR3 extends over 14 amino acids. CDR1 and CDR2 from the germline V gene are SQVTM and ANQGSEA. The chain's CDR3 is CSVGLGGGQETQYF. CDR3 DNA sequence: TGCAGCGTTGGTTTGGGAGGGGGTCAAGAGACCCAGTACTTC.

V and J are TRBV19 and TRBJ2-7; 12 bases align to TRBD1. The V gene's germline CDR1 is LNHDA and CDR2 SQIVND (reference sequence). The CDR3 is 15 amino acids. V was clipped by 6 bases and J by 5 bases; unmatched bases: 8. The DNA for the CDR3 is TGTGCCAGTAGGAGCCAGGGGACAGGGGGCGACGAGCAGTACTTC. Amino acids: CASRSQGTGGDEQYF.

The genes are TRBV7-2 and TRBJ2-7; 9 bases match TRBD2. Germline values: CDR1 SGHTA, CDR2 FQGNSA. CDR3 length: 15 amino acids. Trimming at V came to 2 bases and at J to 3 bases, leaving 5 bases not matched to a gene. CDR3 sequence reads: CASSLRLAGSYEQYF. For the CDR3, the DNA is TGTGCCAGCAGCTTACGCCTAGCGGGAAGCTACGAGCAGTACTTC.

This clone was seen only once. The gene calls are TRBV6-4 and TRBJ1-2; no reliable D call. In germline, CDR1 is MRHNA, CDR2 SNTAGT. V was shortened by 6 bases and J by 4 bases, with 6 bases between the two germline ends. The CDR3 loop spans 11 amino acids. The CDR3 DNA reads TGTGCCAGCAGCGGTGGCTATGGCTACACCTTC. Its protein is CASSGGYGYTF.

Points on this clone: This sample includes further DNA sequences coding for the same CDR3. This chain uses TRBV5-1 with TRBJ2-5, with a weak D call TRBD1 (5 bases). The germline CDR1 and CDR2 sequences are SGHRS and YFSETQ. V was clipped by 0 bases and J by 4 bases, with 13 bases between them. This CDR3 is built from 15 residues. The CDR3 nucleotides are TGCGCCAGCAGCTTGGCAAGGGGCCCGAGAGAGACCCAGTACTTC. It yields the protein CASSLARGPRETQYF.

The CDR3 nucleotides are TGTGCCAGCAGTTACTTAAATGAGCAGTTCTTC. Amino acids: CASSYLNEQFF. J is TRBJ2-1 and V is TRBV6-5; D not resolved. The CDR3 totals 11 residues. V was trimmed by 1 base and J by 7 bases, leaving 2 bases between them. CDR1 and CDR2 from the germline V gene are MNHEY and SVGAGI.

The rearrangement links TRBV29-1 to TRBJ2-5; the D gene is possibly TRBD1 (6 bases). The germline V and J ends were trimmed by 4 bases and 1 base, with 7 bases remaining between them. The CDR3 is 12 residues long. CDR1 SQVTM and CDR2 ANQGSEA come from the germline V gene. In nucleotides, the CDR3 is TGCAGCGTTGTCAGGGGCCAAGAGACCCAGTACTTC. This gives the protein CSVVRGQETQYF.

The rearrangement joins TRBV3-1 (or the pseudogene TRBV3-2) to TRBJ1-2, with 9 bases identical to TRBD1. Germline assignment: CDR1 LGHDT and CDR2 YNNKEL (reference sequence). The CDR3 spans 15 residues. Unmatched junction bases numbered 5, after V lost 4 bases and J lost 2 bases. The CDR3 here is CASSPPGTGNYGYTF. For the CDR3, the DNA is TGTGCCAGCAGCCCTCCCGGGACAGGGAACTATGGCTACACCTTC.

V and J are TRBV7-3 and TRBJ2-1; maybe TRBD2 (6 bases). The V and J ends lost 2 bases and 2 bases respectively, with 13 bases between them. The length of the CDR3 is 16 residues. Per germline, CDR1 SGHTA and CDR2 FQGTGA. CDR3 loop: CASSLVSGGAYNEQFF. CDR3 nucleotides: TGTGCCAGCAGCTTAGTTAGCGGTGGCGCCTACAATGAGCAGTTCTTC.

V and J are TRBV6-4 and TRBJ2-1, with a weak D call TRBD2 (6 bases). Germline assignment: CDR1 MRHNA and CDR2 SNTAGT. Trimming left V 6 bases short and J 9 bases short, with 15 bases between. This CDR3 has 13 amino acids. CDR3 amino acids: CASSLSRGTEQFF. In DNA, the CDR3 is TGTGCCAGCAGCCTCTCCCGGGGGACTGAGCAGTTCTTC.

CDR3 in amino acids: CASPPSEVNTIYF. The CDR3 DNA follows: TGTGCCAGCCCCCCGTCGGAGGTGAACACCATATATTTT. The chain has TRBV7-9 and TRBJ1-3; D gene unclear. V dropped 8 bases and J dropped 7 bases, with 15 bases sitting between them. The CDR3 is made up of 13 amino acids. Germline-derived CDR1 and CDR2 are SEHNR and FQNEAQ (reference sequence).

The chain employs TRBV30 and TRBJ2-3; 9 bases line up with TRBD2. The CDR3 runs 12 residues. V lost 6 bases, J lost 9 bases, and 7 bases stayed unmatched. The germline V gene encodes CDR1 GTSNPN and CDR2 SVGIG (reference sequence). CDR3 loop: CACKGGGATQYF. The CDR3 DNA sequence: TGTGCCTGCAAGGGCGGGGGGGCGACGCAGTATTTT.

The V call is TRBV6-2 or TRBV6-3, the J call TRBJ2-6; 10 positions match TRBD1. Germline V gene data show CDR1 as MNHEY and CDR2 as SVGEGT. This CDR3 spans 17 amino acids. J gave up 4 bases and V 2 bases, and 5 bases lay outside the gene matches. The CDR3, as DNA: TGTGCCAGCAGTTACCCGGGACAGGGGTACGGGGCCAACGTCCTGACTTTC. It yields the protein CASSYPGQGYGANVLTF.